This T cell receptor (beta chain) was sequenced in a study of control samples from healthy donors and cancer patients. Germline assignment: CDR1 MNHEY and CDR2 SVGAGI. Trimming removed 3 bases from V and 5 bases from J, with 19 bases in between. The CDR3 is 16 amino acids. Produced via immunoSEQ multiplex PCR; TCRdb's table is partial and in-frame only. Among 150,000 to 200,000 clones listed, approximately 94% were seen once. J is TRBJ1-1 and V is TRBV6-5; D not resolved. Sequenced sample: blood. This TCR was sampled from a man aged 25-45 years in good health. The CDR3 coding sequence is TGTGCCAGCAGTTATAAGGGTAGGGTGGTTTTAACTGAAGCTTTCTTT. Translating gives CASSYKGRVVLTEAFF.